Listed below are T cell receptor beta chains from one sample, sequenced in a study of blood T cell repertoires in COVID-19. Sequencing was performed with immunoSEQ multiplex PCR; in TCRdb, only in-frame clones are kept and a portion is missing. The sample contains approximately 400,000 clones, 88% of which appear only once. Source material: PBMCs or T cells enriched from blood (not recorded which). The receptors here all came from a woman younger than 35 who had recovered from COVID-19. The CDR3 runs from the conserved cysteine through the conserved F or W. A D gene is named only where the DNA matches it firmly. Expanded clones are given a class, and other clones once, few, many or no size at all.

cdr3_aa: CASSLSTGVPYEQYF; cdr3_nt: TGCGCCAGCAGCTTAAGCACAGGGGTGCCCTACGAGCAGTACTTC; d_call: TRBD1; v_call: TRBV5-1; j_call: TRBJ2-7; clone_size: .
cdr3_aa: CATSGSPRGRGINEQFF; cdr3_nt: TGTGCCACCAGTGGGTCCCCCCGAGGTCGAGGAATTAATGAGCAGTTCTTC; d_call: .; v_call: TRBV24-1; j_call: TRBJ2-1; clone_size: .
cdr3_aa: CASSLAAVIYNEQFF; cdr3_nt: TGTGCCAGCAGCTTGGCCGCAGTCATATACAATGAGCAGTTCTTC; d_call: .; v_call: TRBV5-5; j_call: TRBJ2-1; clone_size: few
cdr3_aa: CASSQTSGTTGELFF; cdr3_nt: TGTGCCAGCAGCCAGACTAGCGGGACCACCGGGGAGCTGTTTTTT; d_call: TRBD2; v_call: TRBV6-2/TRBV6-3; j_call: TRBJ2-2; clone_size: .
cdr3_aa: CSAFPVDTQYF; cdr3_nt: TGCAGTGCTTTCCCAGTGGATACGCAGTATTTT; d_call: .; v_call: TRBV20-1; j_call: TRBJ2-3; clone_size: .
cdr3_aa: CASSWTERRGNTIYF; cdr3_nt: TGTGCCAGCAGCTGGACAGAGCGCAGAGGAAACACCATATATTTT; d_call: .; v_call: TRBV5-6; j_call: TRBJ1-3; clone_size: .
cdr3_aa: CASSYSSSRDTQYF; cdr3_nt: TGTGCCAGCAGTTACTCGTCTTCGCGAGATACGCAGTATTTT; d_call: .; v_call: TRBV6-2/TRBV6-3; j_call: TRBJ2-3; clone_size: .
cdr3_aa: CASSLPAGQGGSYEQYF; cdr3_nt: TGTGCCAGCAGCTTACCCGCGGGACAGGGGGGGTCCTACGAGCAGTACTTC; d_call: TRBD1; v_call: TRBV7-2; j_call: TRBJ2-7; clone_size: .
cdr3_aa: CATSIRTGSNYGYTF; cdr3_nt: TGTGCCACCAGCATTCGTACGGGGTCTAACTATGGCTACACCTTC; d_call: .; v_call: TRBV15; j_call: TRBJ1-2; clone_size: .
cdr3_aa: CASSVAAGVRDSPLHF; cdr3_nt: TGTGCCAGCAGCGTAGCTGCAGGCGTGAGGGATTCACCCCTCCACTTT; d_call: .; v_call: TRBV9; j_call: TRBJ1-6; clone_size: .
cdr3_aa: CASSIARGNNQPQHF; cdr3_nt: TGTGCCAGTAGTATAGCCAGGGGGAACAATCAGCCCCAGCATTTT; d_call: TRBD1; v_call: TRBV19; j_call: TRBJ1-5; clone_size: .
cdr3_aa: CASSLSSGRRSNQPQHF; cdr3_nt: TGTGCCAGCAGTTTAAGTTCAGGGAGGAGAAGCAATCAGCCCCAGCATTTT; d_call: .; v_call: TRBV28; j_call: TRBJ1-5; clone_size: few
cdr3_aa: CASSSGTARGYTF; cdr3_nt: TGTGCCAGCAGTTCCGGGACTGCCCGGGGCTACACCTTC; d_call: .; v_call: TRBV12-3/TRBV12-4; j_call: TRBJ1-2; clone_size: .
cdr3_aa: CASNDRGSNQPQHF; cdr3_nt: TGTGCCAGTAACGACAGGGGAAGTAATCAGCCCCAGCATTTT; d_call: TRBD1; v_call: TRBV19; j_call: TRBJ1-5; clone_size: .